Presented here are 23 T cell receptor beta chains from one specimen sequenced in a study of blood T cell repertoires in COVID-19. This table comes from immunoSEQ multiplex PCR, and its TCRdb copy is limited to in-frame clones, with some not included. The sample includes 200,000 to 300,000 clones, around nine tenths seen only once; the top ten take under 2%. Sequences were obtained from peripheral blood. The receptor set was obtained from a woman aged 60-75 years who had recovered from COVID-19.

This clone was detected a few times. Here the CDR3 DNA reads TGTGCCAGCCTCCAGAATCAGGATCAGCCCCAGCATTTT. Encoded protein: CASLQNQDQPQHF. This rearrangement joins TRBV19 to TRBJ1-5; no reliable D call. This CDR3 has 13 residues. The germline V gene encodes CDR1 LNHDA and CDR2 SQIVND (reference sequence). The V end lost 9 bases, the J end lost 5 bases, and 14 bases lay between the germline ends.

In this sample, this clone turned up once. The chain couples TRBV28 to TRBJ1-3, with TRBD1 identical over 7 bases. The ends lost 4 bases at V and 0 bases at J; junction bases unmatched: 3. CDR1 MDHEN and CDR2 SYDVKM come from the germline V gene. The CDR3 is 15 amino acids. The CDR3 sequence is CASSSAGGSGNTIYF. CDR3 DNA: TGTGCCAGCAGTTCCGCAGGGGGCTCTGGAAACACCATATATTTT. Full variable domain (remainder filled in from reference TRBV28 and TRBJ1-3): DVKVTQSSRYLVKRTGEKVFLECVQDMDHENMFWYRQDPGLGLRLIYFSYDVKMKEKGDIPEGYSVSREKKERFSLILESASTNQTSMYLCASSSAGGSGNTIYFGEGSWLTVV.

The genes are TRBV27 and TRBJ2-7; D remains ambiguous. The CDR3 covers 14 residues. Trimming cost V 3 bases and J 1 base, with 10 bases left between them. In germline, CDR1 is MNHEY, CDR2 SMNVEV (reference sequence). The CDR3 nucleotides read TGTGCCAGCAGTTTTATGGGCAGTTCCTACGAGCAGTACTTC. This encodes CASSFMGSSYEQYF.

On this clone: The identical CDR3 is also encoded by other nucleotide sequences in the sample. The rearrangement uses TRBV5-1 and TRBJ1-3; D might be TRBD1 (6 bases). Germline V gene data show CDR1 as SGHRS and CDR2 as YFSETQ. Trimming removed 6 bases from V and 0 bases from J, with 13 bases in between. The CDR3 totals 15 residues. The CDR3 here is CASKTDSFSGNTIYF. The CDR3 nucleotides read TGCGCCAGCAAGACGGACAGTTTCTCTGGAAACACCATATATTTT.

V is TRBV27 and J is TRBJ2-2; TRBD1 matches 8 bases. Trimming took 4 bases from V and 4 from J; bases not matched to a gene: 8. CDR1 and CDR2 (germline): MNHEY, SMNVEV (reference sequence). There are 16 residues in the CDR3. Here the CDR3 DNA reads TGTGCCAGCAGTTCACAGACAGGGGTAATCACCGGGGAGCTGTTTTTT. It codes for CASSSQTGVITGELFF.

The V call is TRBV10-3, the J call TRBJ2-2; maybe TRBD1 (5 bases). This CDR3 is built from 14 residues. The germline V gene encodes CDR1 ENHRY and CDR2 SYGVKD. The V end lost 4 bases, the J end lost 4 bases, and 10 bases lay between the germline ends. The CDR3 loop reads CAISGVQVTGELFF. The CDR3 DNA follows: TGTGCCATCAGTGGGGTACAGGTCACCGGGGAGCTGTTTTTT.

The CDR3 DNA reads as TGTGCCAGCAGCCGAGGAGGCACAGATACGCAGTATTTT. This gives the protein CASSRGGTDTQYF. The V call is TRBV7-3, the J call TRBJ2-3; no definite D call. Germline values: CDR1 SGHTA, CDR2 FQGTGA. The CDR3 runs 13 residues. Trimming shortened V by 5 bases and J by 1 base, and 7 bases separated the two germline ends.

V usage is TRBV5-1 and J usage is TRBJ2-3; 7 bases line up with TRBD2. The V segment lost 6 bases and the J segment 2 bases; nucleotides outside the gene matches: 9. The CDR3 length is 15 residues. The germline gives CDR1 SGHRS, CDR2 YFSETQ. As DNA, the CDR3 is TGCGCCAGCACCAAAGAAAGCGGGGACACAGATACGCAGTATTTT. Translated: CASTKESGDTDTQYF.

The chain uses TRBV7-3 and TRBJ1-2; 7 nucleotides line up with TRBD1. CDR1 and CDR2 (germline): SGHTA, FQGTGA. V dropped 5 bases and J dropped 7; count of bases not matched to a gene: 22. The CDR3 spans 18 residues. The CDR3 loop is CASSQRDSVVMVRGGYTF. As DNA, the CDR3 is TGTGCCAGCAGCCAAAGGGACAGCGTTGTAATGGTCCGGGGTGGCTACACCTTC. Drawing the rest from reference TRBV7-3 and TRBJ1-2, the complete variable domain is GAGVSQTPSNKVTEKGKYVELRCDPISGHTALYWYRQSLGQGPEFLIYFQGTGAADDSGLPNDRFFAVRPEGSVSTLKIQRTERGDSAVYLCASSQRDSVVMVRGGYTFGSGTRLTVV.

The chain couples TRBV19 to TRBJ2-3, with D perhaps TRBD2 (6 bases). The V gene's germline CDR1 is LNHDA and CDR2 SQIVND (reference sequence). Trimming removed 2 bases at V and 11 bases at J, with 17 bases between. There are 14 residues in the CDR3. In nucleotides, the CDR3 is TGTGCCAGTAGTATAAGTAGGTCGCGGGGAAGGCAGTATTTT. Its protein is CASSISRSRGRQYF.

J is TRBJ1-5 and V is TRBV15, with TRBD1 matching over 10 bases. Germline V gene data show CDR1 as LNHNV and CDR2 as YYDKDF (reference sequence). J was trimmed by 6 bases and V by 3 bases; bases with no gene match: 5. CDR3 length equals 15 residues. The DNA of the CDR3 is TGTGCCACCAGCAGGTCGACAGGGGGCCGTCAGCCCCAGCATTTT. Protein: CATSRSTGGRQPQHF.

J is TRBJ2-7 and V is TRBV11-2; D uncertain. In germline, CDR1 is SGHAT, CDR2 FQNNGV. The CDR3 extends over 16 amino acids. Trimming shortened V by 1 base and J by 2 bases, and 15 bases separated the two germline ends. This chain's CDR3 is CASSLVMSVFTYEQYF. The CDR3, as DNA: TGTGCCAGCAGCTTAGTGATGAGCGTTTTCACCTACGAGCAGTACTTC.

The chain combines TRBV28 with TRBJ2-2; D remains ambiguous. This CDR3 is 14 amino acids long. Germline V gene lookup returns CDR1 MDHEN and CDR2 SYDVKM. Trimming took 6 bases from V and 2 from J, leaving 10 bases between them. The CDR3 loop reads CASRTEFNTGELFF. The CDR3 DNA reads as TGTGCCAGCAGAACAGAATTTAACACCGGGGAGCTGTTTTTT.

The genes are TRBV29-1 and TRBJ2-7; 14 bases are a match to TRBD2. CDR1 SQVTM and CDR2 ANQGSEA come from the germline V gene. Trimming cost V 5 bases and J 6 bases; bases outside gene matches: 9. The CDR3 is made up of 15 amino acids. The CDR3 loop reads CSVPGTSGGLGEQYF. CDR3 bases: TGCAGCGTTCCCGGGACTAGCGGGGGATTGGGCGAGCAGTACTTC.

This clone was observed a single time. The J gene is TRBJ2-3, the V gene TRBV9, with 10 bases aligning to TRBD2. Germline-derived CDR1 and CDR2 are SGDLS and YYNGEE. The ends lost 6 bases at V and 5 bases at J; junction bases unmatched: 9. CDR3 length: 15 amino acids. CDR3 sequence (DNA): TGTGCCAGCAAACCAGCGGGGGGGCTCGGAGATACGCAGTATTTT. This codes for CASKPAGGLGDTQYF.

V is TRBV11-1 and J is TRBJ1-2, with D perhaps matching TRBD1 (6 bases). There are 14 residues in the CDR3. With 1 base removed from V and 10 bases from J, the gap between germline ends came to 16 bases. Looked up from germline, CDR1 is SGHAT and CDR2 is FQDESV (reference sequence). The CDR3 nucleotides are TGTGCCAGCAGCTTAGTGACAGGACCCGGCTTCTACACCTTC. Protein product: CASSLVTGPGFYTF.

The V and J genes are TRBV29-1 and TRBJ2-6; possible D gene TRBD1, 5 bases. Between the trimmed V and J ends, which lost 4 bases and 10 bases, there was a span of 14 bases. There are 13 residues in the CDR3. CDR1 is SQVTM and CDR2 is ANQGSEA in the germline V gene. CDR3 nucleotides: TGCAGCGTTGGTCTTAGGGGCCTGAACGTCCTGACTTTC. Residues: CSVGLRGLNVLTF.

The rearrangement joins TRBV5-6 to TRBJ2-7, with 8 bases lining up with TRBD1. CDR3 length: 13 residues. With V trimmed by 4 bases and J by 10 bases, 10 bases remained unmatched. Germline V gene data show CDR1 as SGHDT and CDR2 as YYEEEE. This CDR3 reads CASSIVTGVRQYF. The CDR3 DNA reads TGTGCCAGCAGCATAGTGACAGGGGTCCGACAGTACTTC.

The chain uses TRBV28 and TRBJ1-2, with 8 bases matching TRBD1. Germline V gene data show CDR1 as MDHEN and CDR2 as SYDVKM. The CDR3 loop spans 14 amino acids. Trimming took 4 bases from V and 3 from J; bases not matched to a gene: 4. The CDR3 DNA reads TGTGCCAGCAGTTACCCGGACAGGGACTATGGCTACACCTTC. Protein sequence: CASSYPDRDYGYTF.

The CDR3 loop reads CASRTGTGSEAFF. The CDR3 DNA is TGCGCCAGTAGAACAGGGACGGGCTCTGAAGCTTTCTTT. The V and J genes are TRBV5-1 and TRBJ1-1; D is perhaps TRBD1 (6 bases). Trimming removed 8 bases from V and 6 bases from J, with 17 bases in between. The germline CDR1 and CDR2 sequences are SGHRS and YFSETQ. The CDR3 has 13 amino acids. The full variable domain, rest sourced from reference TRBV5-1 and TRBJ1-1, is KAGVTQTPRYLIKTRGQQVTLSCSPISGHRSVSWYQQTPGQGLQFLFEYFSETQRNKGNFPGRFSGRQFSNSRSEMNVSTLELGDSALYLCASRTGTGSEAFFGQGTRLTVV.

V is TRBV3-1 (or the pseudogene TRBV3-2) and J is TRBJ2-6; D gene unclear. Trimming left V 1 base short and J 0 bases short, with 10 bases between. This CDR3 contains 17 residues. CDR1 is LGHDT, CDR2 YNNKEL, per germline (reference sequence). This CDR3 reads CASSQVTTPSGANVLTF. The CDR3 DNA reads TGTGCCAGCAGCCAAGTTACTACCCCCTCTGGGGCCAACGTCCTGACTTTC.

CDR3 in DNA: TGTGCCAGTAGTATCCGGGCAGGGGCATCCTACGAGCAGTACTTC. Its protein is CASSIRAGASYEQYF. The gene calls are TRBV19 and TRBJ2-7; a possible D gene is TRBD1 (6 bases). This CDR3 spans 15 amino acids. Germline assignment: CDR1 LNHDA and CDR2 SQIVND (reference sequence). V was pared by 3 bases and J by 1 base, with 13 bases between.

The CDR3 nucleotides read TGTGCCAGCAGCCAGACAGGGGGCTATGGCTACACCTTC. Encoded protein: CASSQTGGYGYTF. The chain couples TRBV3-1 (or the pseudogene TRBV3-2) to TRBJ1-2; 9 nucleotides align to TRBD1. This CDR3 is built from 13 residues. Germline V gene sequence: CDR1 LGHDT, CDR2 YNNKEL (reference sequence). Losses at the gene ends were 3 bases for V and 4 bases for J; bases not matched to a gene: 0.